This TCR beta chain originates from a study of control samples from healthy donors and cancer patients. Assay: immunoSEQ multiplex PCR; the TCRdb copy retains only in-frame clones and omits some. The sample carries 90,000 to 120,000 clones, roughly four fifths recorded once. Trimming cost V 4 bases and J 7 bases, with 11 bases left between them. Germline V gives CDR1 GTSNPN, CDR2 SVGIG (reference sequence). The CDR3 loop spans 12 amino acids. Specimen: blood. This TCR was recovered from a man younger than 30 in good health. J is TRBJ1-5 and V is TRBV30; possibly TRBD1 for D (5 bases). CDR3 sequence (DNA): TGTGCCTGGAAGTCGGAGGGGCAGCCCCAGCATTTT. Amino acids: CAWKSEGQPQHF.